The 24 T cell receptor beta chains below come from one sample, sequenced in a study of cytomegalovirus exposure and HLA in healthy donors. A multiplex PCR was run with 60 Vbeta primers and 13 Jbeta primers. Using immunoSEQ multiplex PCR, the repertoire was profiled, and TCRdb retains in-frame clones only, with some absent. The table lists 210,000 or so clones, approximately 80% of them singletons, with under 0.85% in the top ten. Sequenced input: PBMCs. These receptors were obtained from a boy under 10 years old in good health and CMV-seronegative.

This chain connects TRBV2 to TRBJ2-5, with 7 bases lining up with TRBD2. Germline lookup yields CDR1 SNHLY and CDR2 FYNNEI. This CDR3 contains 14 residues. The V segment lost 5 bases and the J segment 2 bases; nucleotides outside the gene matches: 5. Here the CDR3 reads CASSRGRAQETQYF. CDR3 DNA: TGTGCCAGCAGTCGGGGGAGGGCTCAAGAGACCCAGTACTTC. Filled out from reference TRBV2 and TRBJ2-5, the complete variable domain reads EPEVTQTPSHQVTQMGQEVILRCVPISNHLYFYWYRQILGQKVEFLVSFYNNEISEKSEIFDDQFSVERPDGSNFTLKIRSTKLEDSAMYFCASSRGRAQETQYFGPGTRLLVL.

This rearrangement joins TRBV19 to TRBJ2-5; D is ambiguous. Per germline, CDR1 LNHDA and CDR2 SQIVND (reference sequence). V shed 8 bases and J shed 1 base, with 11 bases lying between them. This CDR3 is 13 amino acids long. The CDR3 loop reads CASSWFGQETQYF. CDR3 nucleotides: TGTGCCAGTTCGTGGTTCGGCCAAGAGACCCAGTACTTC. Full variable domain (outside the CDR3, taken from reference TRBV19 and TRBJ2-5): DGGITQSPKYLFRKEGQNVTLSCEQNLNHDAMYWYRQDPGQGLRLIYYSQIVNDFQKGDIAEGYSVSREKKESFPLTVTSAQKNPTAFYLCASSWFGQETQYFGPGTRLLVL.

The chain uses TRBV10-3 and TRBJ1-4; possibly TRBD1 for D (6 bases). Trimming took 10 bases from V and 4 from J, leaving 13 bases between them. The CDR3 has 13 amino acids. Germline CDR1 and CDR2: ENHRY and SYGVKD. CDR3 nucleotide sequence: TGTGCCAGCCAAGACAGGAGTAATGAAAAACTGTTTTTT. Translated, it gives CASQDRSNEKLFF.

The chain couples TRBV2 to TRBJ2-3, with D perhaps TRBD2 (6 bases). The CDR3 covers 15 residues. Trimming stripped 6 bases from V and 1 base from J, with 14 bases between. CDR1 is SNHLY, CDR2 FYNNEI, per germline. CDR3 DNA sequence: TGTGCCAGCAGGACAGAGCCGGGGGGCACAGATACGCAGTATTTT. Residues: CASRTEPGGTDTQYF. Variable domain in full (rest from reference TRBV2 and TRBJ2-3): EPEVTQTPSHQVTQMGQEVILRCVPISNHLYFYWYRQILGQKVEFLVSFYNNEISEKSEIFDDQFSVERPDGSNFTLKIRSTKLEDSAMYFCASRTEPGGTDTQYFGPGTRLTVL.

This clone was recorded a few times. The chain is built from TRBV9 and TRBJ2-5, with TRBD2 identical over 7 bases. The CDR3 is 14 amino acids. V was clipped by 0 bases and J by 2 bases; unmatched bases: 1. Germline loops: CDR1 SGDLS, CDR2 YYNGEE. The CDR3, as DNA: TGTGCCAGCAGCGTAGCGGGACTACAAGAGACCCAGTACTTC. Translated: CASSVAGLQETQYF.

This clone has more than one count but fewer than ten. The rearrangement uses TRBV6-1 and TRBJ2-7; a weak D match, TRBD2 (5 bases). Germline CDR1 MNHNS, CDR2 SASEGT. The CDR3 length is 13 residues. V was clipped by 8 bases and J by 7 bases, with 18 bases between them. The CDR3 nucleotides read TGTGCCAGCCCTGATTGGGGTTCGGGGGAGCAGTACTTC. Translation: CASPDWGSGEQYF.

V gene TRBV29-1 combines with J gene TRBJ1-1; D gene uncertain. This CDR3 has 11 residues. The germline V gene encodes CDR1 SQVTM and CDR2 ANQGSEA. The germline V and J ends were trimmed by 7 bases and 7 bases, with 13 bases remaining between them. As DNA, the CDR3 is TGCAGCGCTTCAGACGGGGATGAAGCTTTCTTT. Its protein is CSASDGDEAFF.

The genes are TRBV18 and TRBJ1-4; 7 bases are shared with TRBD1. The CDR3 extends over 14 amino acids. Germline V gives CDR1 KGHSH, CDR2 LQKENI. The V segment lost 6 bases and the J segment 2 bases; nucleotides outside the gene matches: 3. The CDR3 loop reads CASSRGATNEKLFF. In DNA, the CDR3 is TGTGCCAGCTCCAGGGGGGCGACTAATGAAAAACTGTTTTTT. Combining the CDR3 with reference TRBV18 and TRBJ1-4 gives the whole variable domain NAGVMQNPRHLVRRRGQEARLRCSPMKGHSHVYWYRQLPEEGLKFMVYLQKENIIDESGMPKERFSAEFPKEGPSILRIQQVVRGDSAAYFCASSRGATNEKLFFGSGTQLSVL.

The V gene is TRBV15, the J gene TRBJ2-5, with 9 bases matching TRBD2. V lost 5 bases to trimming and J lost 2 bases; unmatched junction nucleotides: 6. Per the germline V gene, CDR1 is LNHNV and CDR2 is YYDKDF (reference sequence). The CDR3 runs 15 residues. For the CDR3, the DNA is TGTGCCACCAGCGCACGACTAGCGGCGCAAGAGACCCAGTACTTC. Translating gives CATSARLAAQETQYF.

The rearrangement uses TRBV9 and TRBJ2-5; D may be TRBD1 (5 bases). CDR3 length equals 14 residues. The V gene lost 3 bases and the J gene lost 2 bases, with 11 bases spanning the gap. Germline CDR1 is SGDLS and CDR2 is YYNGEE. CDR3 in amino acids: CASSARTRQETQYF. The CDR3 DNA reads TGTGCCAGCAGCGCTCGGACAAGACAAGAGACCCAGTACTTC.

The CDR3 DNA reads TGTGCCAGCAGCGCCGGGACAGGGTTCTACGAGCAGTACTTC. Translation gives CASSAGTGFYEQYF. The J gene is TRBJ2-7, the V gene TRBV9; TRBD1 matches 9 bases. The CDR3 extends over 14 amino acids. J lost 3 bases, V lost 3 bases, and 4 bases had no gene match. Germline lookup yields CDR1 SGDLS and CDR2 YYNGEE.

The J gene is TRBJ1-2, the V gene TRBV6-6; D is undetermined. The germline gives CDR1 MNHNY, CDR2 SVGAGI (reference sequence). The CDR3 covers 13 residues. V lost 8 bases and J 8 bases, leaving 18 bases between the germline ends. The CDR3 nucleotides are TGTGCCAGCTTCCCCGGGTTACCGGAGGGCTACACCTTC. As protein: CASFPGLPEGYTF.

The J gene is TRBJ1-6, the V gene TRBV27; 7 positions agree with TRBD1. V shed 5 bases, J shed 5 bases, and the junction held 6 bases outside the gene matches. Germline values: CDR1 MNHEY, CDR2 SMNVEV (reference sequence). This CDR3 comprises 15 residues. For the CDR3, the DNA is TGTGCCAGCAGTCCGTCAGGGGGGAATAATTCACCCCTCCACTTT. Amino acid sequence: CASSPSGGNNSPLHF.

This clone has a handful of counts. This chain connects TRBV14 to TRBJ1-1, with D possibly being TRBD1 (5 bases). Germline lookup yields CDR1 SGHDN and CDR2 FVKESK. The CDR3 length is 13 residues. V was shortened by 4 bases and J by 11 bases, with 17 bases between the two germline ends. The CDR3 bases are TGTGCCAGCAGCCCCCAAGCAGGGTCTGGGGCTTTCTTT. Translated: CASSPQAGSGAFF.

The chain uses TRBV6-5 and TRBJ1-5, with D maybe TRBD1 (5 bases). Germline V gene lookup returns CDR1 MNHEY and CDR2 SVGAGI. This CDR3 region has 14 residues. V was pared by 7 bases and J by 7 bases, with 17 bases between. CDR3 nucleotide sequence: TGTGCCAGCATCCCGGACACTCTGGGGCAGCCCCAGCATTTT. Its protein product is CASIPDTLGQPQHF.

The chain couples TRBV2 to TRBJ1-5; 7 bases align to TRBD1. V gave up 3 bases and J gave up 2 bases; unmatched junction bases: 7. The germline CDR1 and CDR2 sequences are SNHLY and FYNNEI. The CDR3 is 16 amino acids. CDR3 residues: CASSDRGWGGNQPQHF. The DNA of the CDR3 is TGTGCCAGCAGTGACAGGGGGTGGGGGGGCAATCAGCCCCAGCATTTT.

J is TRBJ2-5 and V is TRBV25-1; TRBD1 aligns across 7 bases. The CDR3 has 18 residues. V was clipped by 6 bases and J by 5 bases; unmatched bases: 21. Germline CDR1 reads MGHDK; CDR2 reads SYGVNS. The CDR3 loop is CASSGPRGQWHLGETQYF. Written as DNA, the CDR3 is TGTGCCAGCAGCGGGCCCAGGGGACAGTGGCATTTGGGGGAGACCCAGTACTTC.

This clone has a single count. The rearrangement uses TRBV7-2 and TRBJ2-1, with D maybe TRBD1 (5 bases). Germline assignment: CDR1 SGHTA and CDR2 FQGNSA. The germline V and J ends were trimmed by 3 bases and 7 bases, with 13 bases remaining between them. This CDR3 region has 14 residues. The DNA for the CDR3 is TGTGCCAGCAGCTTCAGGGCAGGGTTGAATGAGCAGTTCTTC. Residues: CASSFRAGLNEQFF.

Comment on this clone: The sample contains more than one DNA sequence encoding this CDR3. The chain couples TRBV27 to TRBJ1-5, with 10 bases identical to TRBD1. V lost 5 bases to trimming and J lost 2 bases; unmatched junction nucleotides: 3. Germline V gene sequence: CDR1 MNHEY, CDR2 SMNVEV (reference sequence). This CDR3 spans 15 amino acids. The CDR3 is CASSPGTGGNQPQHF. The DNA of the CDR3 is TGTGCCAGCAGTCCAGGGACAGGGGGCAATCAGCCCCAGCATTTT.

This clone was seen more than once but under ten times. This chain joins TRBV27 and TRBJ2-2; 9 bases line up with TRBD2. From germline, CDR1 is MNHEY and CDR2 SMNVEV (reference sequence). Trimming removed 7 bases from V and 6 bases from J; junction bases left unmatched: 9. This CDR3 spans 15 amino acids. The CDR3 is CASTAAGGTPGELFF. The CDR3 coding sequence is TGTGCCAGCACCGCAGCGGGGGGAACACCCGGGGAGCTGTTTTTT.

V and J are TRBV7-9 and TRBJ1-5, with D possibly TRBD1 on 5 matching bases. Looked up from germline, CDR1 is SEHNR and CDR2 is FQNEAQ (reference sequence). V shed 6 bases and J shed 9 bases, with 18 bases lying between them. CDR3 length: 14 residues. In DNA form, the CDR3 reads TGTGCCAGCAGTGTCGGCCAGGGTTCAGGGCCCCAGCATTTT. Amino acid sequence: CASSVGQGSGPQHF.

The CDR3 coding sequence is TGTGCCTGGAGGGACACAGGGTTTCGCGACAATGAGCAGTTCTTC. This translates into CAWRDTGFRDNEQFF. The rearrangement links TRBV30 to TRBJ2-1; D is possibly TRBD1 (6 bases). Germline CDR1 is GTSNPN and CDR2 is SVGIG (reference sequence). The CDR3 contains 15 residues. Deletions cut 3 bases from V and 5 bases from J, with 17 bases between.

This chain joins TRBV30 and TRBJ2-7; tentative D call: TRBD2 (5 bases). The CDR3 spans 11 residues. Trimming pared 7 bases from V and 4 bases from J, leaving 11 bases between. Germline V gene lookup returns CDR1 GTSNPN and CDR2 SVGIG (reference sequence). The DNA for the CDR3 is TGTGCCTTAACTAGAAGGTACGAGCAGTACTTC. This codes for CALTRRYEQYF.

The gene calls are TRBV7-6 and TRBJ2-3, with TRBD2 identical over 11 bases. The germline CDR1 and CDR2 sequences are SGHVS and FNYEAQ. This CDR3 contains 17 residues. V was clipped by 4 bases and J by 6 bases; unmatched bases: 12. The CDR3 reads CASSSTSGGHPQDTQYF. The CDR3 nucleotides read TGTGCCAGCAGCTCTACTAGCGGGGGACATCCACAGGATACGCAGTATTTT.